The 22 T cell receptor beta chains below all came from one sample that was sequenced in a study of glioma-infiltrating T cells. The iRepertoire nested amplicon-rescue multiplex PCR amplified TCR alpha and beta CDR3s from RNA. TCRdb recomputed calls from the multiplex PCR reads with MiXCR, one row per CDR3 protein. The sample consists of approximately 190,000 distinct CDR3 sequences, over 30% of them appearing once. Specimen: glioma tissue, nonneoplastic brain tissue, or PBMCs (not recorded which). The receptors derive from a human donor with low-grade glioma or glioblastoma, undergoing nonglioma brain surgery, or in good health (not recorded which).

The sample holds a few counts of this clonotype. A single base separates this from a much larger clone, so it may be a read error. The rearrangement links TRBV20-1 to TRBJ2-1; D gene unclear. This CDR3 is built from 13 residues. Looked up from germline, CDR1 is DFQATT and CDR2 is SNEGSKA (reference sequence). The CDR3 coding sequence is TGCAGTGCTCCTAGGCTCTCCTGCAATGAGCAGTTCTTC. Its translation is CSAPRLSCNEQFF.

On this clonotype: Since a much larger clone is just one base distant, this may be a read error. The chain uses TRBV2 and TRBJ1-2, with TRBD1 identical over 8 bases. This CDR3 has 15 residues. Germline CDR1 SNHLY, CDR2 FYNNEI. CDR3 DNA: TGTGCCAGCAGTAAAGCGCTGGACAGGGCCTATGGCTACACCTTC. Its translation: CASSKALDRAYGYTF.

Many counts were recorded for this clonotype. This chain links TRBV7-9 with TRBJ1-2; no firm D call. Trimming removed 5 bases at V and 7 bases at J, with 14 bases between. The CDR3 extends over 13 amino acids. Per the germline V gene, CDR1 is SEHNR and CDR2 is FQNEAQ (reference sequence). The chain's CDR3 is CASSPGLETGYTF. Here the CDR3 DNA reads TGTGCCAGCAGCCCGGGCCTTGAGACTGGCTACACCTTC.

The chain has TRBV4-2 and TRBJ2-1; unclear D gene. The germline V and J ends were trimmed by 5 bases and 7 bases, with 6 bases remaining between them. This CDR3 contains 11 residues. Germline V gives CDR1 LGHNA, CDR2 YNFKEQ. The CDR3 DNA reads TGTGCCAGCAGCATTTCGAATGAGCAGTTCTTC. Amino acid sequence: CASSISNEQFF.

In regard to this clonotype: A much more abundant neighbour one base away suggests this may be a read error. The CDR3 DNA follows: TGTGCCAGCAGGACTAGCGGAAAAGTGACCCAGTACTTC. Amino acids: CASRTSGKVTQYF. The V call is TRBV6-2 or TRBV6-3, the J call TRBJ2-5, with 9 positions matching TRBD2. V gave up 6 bases and J gave up 7 bases; unmatched junction bases: 6. The CDR3 sequence is 13 residues long. Germline lookup yields CDR1 MNHEY and CDR2 SVGEGT.

This clonotype was recorded a few times. The rearrangement uses TRBV7-9 and TRBJ2-1; TRBD2 agrees at 7 bases. The CDR3 has 14 residues. V dropped 5 bases and J dropped 10; count of bases not matched to a gene: 11. The germline gives CDR1 SEHNR, CDR2 FQNEAQ (reference sequence). CDR3 residues: CASSPRGETLEQFF. Written as DNA, the CDR3 is TGTGCCAGCAGCCCTCGGGGGGAGACCCTCGAGCAGTTCTTC.

This clonotype showed up just a few times. A read error may account for a junction end that differs from germline. The rearrangement links TRBV10-3 to TRBJ2-1, with 7 positions matching TRBD2. The CDR3 totals 15 residues. CDR1 and CDR2 (germline): ENHRY, SYGVKD. In DNA, the CDR3 is TGTGCCATCAGTGGAGGGACTACCTCCTCCAATGAGCAGTTCTTC. Its protein is CAISGGTTSSNEQFF.

A note on this clonotype: One end of the junction does not line up with germline, which may come from a read error. The J gene is TRBJ2-7, the V gene TRBV2, with 8 bases fitting TRBD1. Germline CDR1 reads SNHLY; CDR2 reads FYNNEI. This CDR3 comprises 14 residues. Here the CDR3 reads CASSVQGVPYGQYF. Written as DNA, the CDR3 is TGTGCCAGCAGTGTACAGGGGGTACCCTACGGGCAGTACTTC.

This clonotype has more than one count but fewer than ten. The J gene is TRBJ2-2, the V gene TRBV7-9; possible D gene TRBD2, 5 bases. V shed 3 bases and J shed 5 bases, with 7 bases lying between them. This CDR3 comprises 13 residues. Per germline, CDR1 SEHNR and CDR2 FQNEAQ (reference sequence). The chain's CDR3 is CASSLRETGELFF. As DNA, the CDR3 is TGTGCCAGCAGCTTGAGGGAAACCGGGGAGCTGTTTTTT.

This clonotype was picked up many times. V usage is TRBV28 and J usage is TRBJ2-7, with TRBD1 matching 8 bases. The CDR3 sequence is 15 residues long. J lost 3 bases, V lost 6 bases, and 10 bases had no gene match. Germline V gives CDR1 MDHEN, CDR2 SYDVKM. The CDR3 DNA reads TGTGCCAGCAGCAACCCTGGGACAGGTAGCTACGAGCAGTACTTC. Protein sequence: CASSNPGTGSYEQYF.

This clonotype occurred many times. The chain has TRBV3-1 and TRBJ1-3, with D maybe TRBD1 (5 bases). There are 15 residues in the CDR3. From germline, CDR1 is LGHDT and CDR2 YNNKEL (reference sequence). V shed 1 base and J shed 6 bases, with 13 bases lying between them. CDR3 region: CASSQGWGSENTIYF. The CDR3 coding sequence is TGTGCCAGCAGCCAAGGTTGGGGGTCGGAAAACACCATATATTTT.

The CDR3 nucleotides are TGTGCCAGTAGAACTACGGGTTCCTACGAGCAGTACTTC. It translates to CASRTTGSYEQYF. The V and J genes are TRBV19 and TRBJ2-7; D is unclear. There are 13 residues in the CDR3. V was trimmed by 6 bases and J by 1 base, leaving 10 bases between them. Germline CDR1 and CDR2: LNHDA and SQIVND (reference sequence).

Turning to this clonotype: A clone one base away is much larger, so this may be a read error. V usage is TRBV12-3 or TRBV12-4 and J usage is TRBJ2-5, with 11 bases identical to TRBD2. This CDR3 is 14 amino acids long. The CDR3 loop is CASSLTSGSNEEFF. CDR3 sequence (DNA): TGTGCCAGCAGTTTAACTAGCGGGAGTAATGAGGAGTTCTTC.

This clonotype was counted many times. The chain uses TRBV5-5 and TRBJ1-1; 7 bases are shared with TRBD1. The CDR3 loop spans 14 amino acids. CDR1 and CDR2 (germline): SGHKS, YYEKEE (reference sequence). V dropped 4 bases and J dropped 4; count of bases not matched to a gene: 7. The CDR3 nucleotides read TGTGCCAGCAGCCTACAGGGGTCGGTCACTGAAGCTTTCTTT. Protein sequence: CASSLQGSVTEAFF.

This clonotype was detected many times. The chain recombines TRBV7-8 with TRBJ2-1; D is uncertain. With 5 bases removed from V and 9 bases from J, the gap between germline ends came to 17 bases. The CDR3 is 14 amino acids. The V gene's germline CDR1 is SGHVS and CDR2 FQNEAQ. CDR3 nucleotides: TGTGCCAGCAGCCTGAGTGGCTTCGCGACTGAGCAGTTCTTC. Its translation: CASSLSGFATEQFF.

This clonotype was seen ten or more times. The chain uses TRBV7-8 and TRBJ2-3, with a tentative D call TRBD2 (6 bases). This CDR3 is 16 amino acids long. Germline V CDR1 and CDR2: SGHVS, FQNEAQ. Trimming pared 6 bases from V and 2 bases from J, leaving 18 bases between. The CDR3 nucleotides are TGTGCCAGCAGTCCCAGGCGGGACGGAAACACAGATACGCAGTATTTT. Amino acids: CASSPRRDGNTDTQYF.

Concerning this clonotype itself: A much larger clone lies one base from this, so it may be a read error. The chain employs TRBV28 and TRBJ2-6; no firm D call. Deletions cut 8 bases from V and 0 bases from J, with 8 bases between. The CDR3 sequence is 14 residues long. CDR1 is MDHEN, CDR2 SYDVKM, per germline. The CDR3 bases are TGTGCCAGCCCCATTTCCTCTGGGGCCAACGTCCTGACTTTC. Its translation: CASPISSGANVLTF.

A few counts support this clonotype. A much more abundant neighbour one base away suggests this may be a read error. The chain has TRBV7-2 and TRBJ1-6; TRBD1 aligns across 7 bases. This CDR3 spans 15 amino acids. CDR1 is SGHTA, CDR2 FQGNSA, per germline. J lost 2 bases, V lost 6 bases, and 4 bases had no gene match. The CDR3 DNA reads TGTGCCAGCAGTAGGGACAGCCCCTATAATTCACCCCTCCACTTT. As protein: CASSRDSPYNSPLHF. Filled out from reference TRBV7-2 and TRBJ1-6, the complete variable domain reads GAGVSQSPSNKVTEKGKDVELRCDPISGHTALYWYRQSLGQGLEFLIYFQGNSAPDKSGLPSDRFSAERTGGSVSTLTIQRTQQEDSAVYLCASSRDSPYNSPLHFGNGTRLTVT.

This clonotype was recorded many times. CDR3 region: CSARDRDTHQPQHF. For the CDR3, the DNA is TGCAGTGCTAGGGACCGGGACACACATCAGCCCCAGCATTTT. This sequence joins TRBV20-1 and TRBJ1-5; TRBD1 might be the D (6 bases). CDR3 length: 14 amino acids. Germline V gene data show CDR1 as DFQATT and CDR2 as SNEGSKA (reference sequence). The ends were cut back, 3 bases at V and 5 bases at J, with 14 bases in the middle.

This clonotype was counted many times. This chain uses TRBV4-1 with TRBJ2-3; D is ambiguous. Looked up from germline, CDR1 is MGHRA and CDR2 is YSYEKL. This CDR3 is built from 14 residues. Between the trimmed V and J ends, which lost 0 bases and 4 bases, there was a span of 8 bases. CDR3: CASSQDWAADTQYF. The DNA of the CDR3 is TGCGCCAGCAGCCAAGATTGGGCAGCAGATACGCAGTATTTT.

This clonotype showed up many times. The chain couples TRBV6-2 or TRBV6-3 to TRBJ2-7; no definite D call. In germline, CDR1 is MNHEY, CDR2 SVGEGT. V lost 6 bases, J lost 0 bases, and 9 bases lay in between. This CDR3 region has 13 residues. The CDR3 DNA sequence: TGTGCCAGCAGCATGCCGGGCTCCTACGAGCAGTACTTC. The encoded protein is CASSMPGSYEQYF.

A few counts support this clonotype. This chain links TRBV29-1 with TRBJ2-2, with a tentative D call TRBD2 (6 bases). From germline, CDR1 is SQVTM and CDR2 ANQGSEA. The CDR3 is 13 residues long. Trimming stripped 6 bases from V and 7 bases from J, with 15 bases between. This CDR3 reads CSVLLGAGGELFF. CDR3 DNA: TGCAGCGTGCTACTAGGAGCGGGCGGGGAGCTGTTTTTT.